These 27 T cell receptor beta chains were all obtained from the same sample, sequenced in a study of cytomegalovirus exposure and HLA in healthy donors (dated by TCRdb to about 2017). The protocol used for the library was the immunoSEQ multiplex PCR assay. In its TCRdb copy, this immuneACCESS table keeps in-frame sequences only and misses some clones. Where compared with another copy, unresolved V genes explain less than half of these, and the others have no known cause. The sample contains 250,000 to 300,000 clones, around 90% of them found a single time. Clones ranked in the top ten supply 0.35% to 0.4% of the sample. The sample consisted of PBMCs. The receptor source for this set is a woman aged 18-29 years in good health and CMV-seronegative.

The J gene is TRBJ2-7, the V gene TRBV25-1; the match to TRBD1 covers 9 bases. After removal of 7 bases from V and 3 bases from J, the junction contained 7 bases not matched to a gene. Looked up from germline, CDR1 is MGHDK and CDR2 is SYGVNS. The CDR3 extends over 14 amino acids. CDR3 in DNA: TGTGCCAGCACCGTAGGGACAGGGCACTACGAGCAGTACTTC. Protein sequence: CASTVGTGHYEQYF.

The CDR3 nucleotides read TGTGCCAGCAGCGCGACAAGGAACACTGAAGCTTTCTTT. Translation: CASSATRNTEAFF. V and J are TRBV6-6 and TRBJ1-1; D is undetermined. V lost 6 bases to trimming and J lost 1 base, with 9 bases between them. The V gene's germline CDR1 is MNHNY and CDR2 SVGAGI (reference sequence). This CDR3 spans 13 amino acids.

The chain links TRBV7-9 to TRBJ2-1, with D hard to call. This CDR3 is built from 11 residues. Trimming removed 4 bases at V and 7 bases at J, with 5 bases between. Germline V lookup: CDR1 SEHNR, CDR2 FQNEAQ (reference sequence). DNA for the CDR3: TGTGCCAGCAGCTCCCCAAATGAGCAGTTCTTC. It encodes CASSSPNEQFF.

This sequence joins TRBV10-3 and TRBJ1-6; TRBD1 might be the D (6 bases). Trimming stripped 3 bases from V and 3 bases from J, with 9 bases between. The CDR3 spans 15 residues. CDR1 is ENHRY and CDR2 is SYGVKD in the germline V gene. Written as DNA, the CDR3 is TGTGCCATCAGTGAATCGGACAGCTATAATTCACCCCTCCACTTT. Its translation: CAISESDSYNSPLHF.

The V gene is TRBV6-6, the J gene TRBJ1-4; a weak D match, TRBD1 (6 bases). Trimming pared 3 bases from V and 8 bases from J, leaving 16 bases between. The germline V gene encodes CDR1 MNHNY and CDR2 SVGAGI (reference sequence). The CDR3 has 15 amino acids. The CDR3: CASSYTRGPHEKLFF. CDR3 nucleotides: TGTGCCAGCAGTTATACCAGGGGACCTCACGAAAAACTGTTTTTT.

The V call is TRBV29-1, the J call TRBJ1-1; 7 bases align to TRBD1. The CDR3 covers 13 residues. V shed 4 bases, J shed 6 bases, and the junction held 8 bases outside the gene matches. In germline, CDR1 is SQVTM, CDR2 ANQGSEA. CDR3 sequence: CSVAGQPGAEAFF. CDR3 DNA sequence: TGCAGCGTTGCGGGACAGCCGGGGGCTGAAGCTTTCTTT.

J is TRBJ2-1 and V is TRBV4-3, with 9 nucleotides matching TRBD2. V shed 0 bases and J 5 bases; nucleotides not matched to a gene: 11. CDR3 length equals 18 residues. Germline CDR1 and CDR2: LGHNA and YSLEER. CDR3: CASSQDPPASGANNEQFF. As DNA, the CDR3 is TGCGCCAGCAGCCAAGACCCACCGGCTAGCGGGGCCAACAATGAGCAGTTCTTC.

This sequence joins TRBV7-2 and TRBJ2-1, with D possibly TRBD2 on 5 matching bases. V was cut by 2 bases and J by 0 bases, with 11 bases left in between. CDR3 length: 16 amino acids. CDR1 and CDR2 (germline): SGHTA, FQGNSA. As DNA, the CDR3 is TGTGCCAGCAGCTTATTCCCGGGGAGCTCCTACAATGAGCAGTTCTTC. The encoded protein is CASSLFPGSSYNEQFF.

This chain links TRBV28 with TRBJ2-2, with D hard to call. The CDR3 is 18 amino acids. With 7 bases removed from V and 2 bases from J, the gap between germline ends came to 23 bases. Germline V gene sequence: CDR1 MDHEN, CDR2 SYDVKM. Written as DNA, the CDR3 is TGTGCCAGCACCCCCTCCGGGTGGCGAGAAAACAACACCGGGGAGCTGTTTTTT. Its protein is CASTPSGWRENNTGELFF. The whole variable domain, filled in from reference TRBV28 and TRBJ2-2, reads DVKVTQSSRYLVKRTGEKVFLECVQDMDHENMFWYRQDPGLGLRLIYFSYDVKMKEKGDIPEGYSVSREKKERFSLILESASTNQTSMYLCASTPSGWRENNTGELFFGEGSRLTVL.

The CDR3 region is CASSIGVLSGQPQHF. In nucleotides, the CDR3 is TGTGCCAGTAGTATAGGGGTTCTCTCGGGTCAGCCCCAGCATTTT. The chain couples TRBV19 to TRBJ1-5; D not certain. CDR3 length: 15 amino acids. V dropped 1 base and J dropped 6 bases, with 13 bases sitting between them. Germline lookup yields CDR1 LNHDA and CDR2 SQIVND (reference sequence).

V and J are TRBV18 and TRBJ1-1; D is possibly TRBD1 (5 bases). Germline values: CDR1 KGHSH, CDR2 LQKENI. The CDR3 contains 14 residues. The V end was cut by 5 bases, the J end by 3 bases, with 13 bases between. Here the CDR3 reads CASSGAGEDTEAFF. The CDR3 DNA is TGTGCCAGCTCAGGGGCCGGGGAGGACACTGAAGCTTTCTTT.

V gene TRBV28 combines with J gene TRBJ1-6, with D possibly matching TRBD1 (5 bases). CDR1 MDHEN and CDR2 SYDVKM come from the germline V gene. V dropped 2 bases and J dropped 1 base, with 15 bases sitting between them. The CDR3 is 18 amino acids. The CDR3 sequence: CASSLLTLRVSYNSPLHF. Here the CDR3 DNA reads TGTGCCAGCAGTTTACTGACACTCAGGGTTTCCTATAATTCACCCCTCCACTTT.

The chain employs TRBV11-3 and TRBJ2-2; 10 bases line up with TRBD2. The germline gives CDR1 SGHNT, CDR2 YENEEA. With 4 bases clipped from V and 6 bases from J, the junction kept 5 bases outside the gene matches. This CDR3 spans 15 amino acids. The DNA for the CDR3 is TGTGCCAGCAGCTCTCGTACTAGCGGGGCCGGGGAGCTGTTTTTT. It yields the protein CASSSRTSGAGELFF.

This clone appeared a single time. The V call is TRBV7-2, the J call TRBJ1-6; 7 positions agree with TRBD1. Losses at the gene ends were 5 bases for V and 7 bases for J; bases not matched to a gene: 17. Germline CDR1 and CDR2: SGHTA and FQGNSA. The CDR3 is 18 residues long. The CDR3 DNA is TGTGCCAGCAGCCGAACCTCCTCCGGGACAGTAAGAAATTCACCCCTCCACTTT. Its protein product is CASSRTSSGTVRNSPLHF.

The chain joins TRBV27 to TRBJ1-4; perhaps TRBD1 as D (5 bases). The germline V gene encodes CDR1 MNHEY and CDR2 SMNVEV (reference sequence). There are 14 residues in the CDR3. V lost 3 bases, J lost 8 bases, and 13 bases lay in between. CDR3 protein: CASSFGAIREKLFF. The CDR3 nucleotides read TGTGCCAGCAGTTTTGGGGCGATAAGGGAAAAACTGTTTTTT.

Written as DNA, the CDR3 is TGCGCCAGCAGCTTGGACAGGGTGAGAGGTTCAGATGGCTACACCTTC. The encoded protein is CASSLDRVRGSDGYTF. The V call is TRBV5-1, the J call TRBJ1-2; a weak D match, TRBD1 (6 bases). Looked up from germline, CDR1 is SGHRS and CDR2 is YFSETQ. The CDR3 runs to 16 residues. The V end was cut by 0 bases, the J end by 6 bases, with 18 bases between. The full variable domain, with the rest looked up from reference TRBV5-1 and TRBJ1-2, is KAGVTQTPRYLIKTRGQQVTLSCSPISGHRSVSWYQQTPGQGLQFLFEYFSETQRNKGNFPGRFSGRQFSNSRSEMNVSTLELGDSALYLCASSLDRVRGSDGYTFGSGTRLTVV.

This clone was picked up one time. The chain couples TRBV2 to TRBJ1-1, with 9 bases aligning to TRBD1. Germline loops: CDR1 SNHLY, CDR2 FYNNEI. The CDR3 contains 17 residues. The junction had 6 bases not matched to a gene; V was cut back by 0 bases and J by 1 base. The CDR3 DNA reads as TGTGCCAGCAGTGAAGCCCCGGGACAGGGAGCGAACACTGAAGCTTTCTTT. Amino acids: CASSEAPGQGANTEAFF.

The V gene is TRBV12-5, the J gene TRBJ2-7; D is possibly TRBD1 (5 bases). V dropped 1 base and J dropped 5 bases, with 12 bases sitting between them. Germline V gives CDR1 LGHNT, CDR2 FRNRAP. The CDR3 is 14 amino acids. In DNA, the CDR3 is TGTGCTAGTGGTTTGGGGTCTCTAGGGGACGAGCAGTACTTC. It codes for CASGLGSLGDEQYF.

This clone was recorded once. The chain joins TRBV2 to TRBJ1-1; tentative D call: TRBD1 (5 bases). CDR3 length equals 14 residues. Germline CDR1 is SNHLY and CDR2 is FYNNEI. Deletions cut 6 bases from V and 4 bases from J, with 15 bases between. The CDR3 region has the DNA TGTGCCAGCAGATCCCGGGACGGGGGCACTGAAGCTTTCTTT. Its translation is CASRSRDGGTEAFF.

The chain carries TRBV7-9 and TRBJ1-2; D is unresolved. Germline CDR1 SEHNR, CDR2 FQNEAQ (reference sequence). The V end was cut by 1 base, the J end by 7 bases, with 19 bases between. CDR3 length: 16 residues. CDR3 residues: CASSLGRSGLGRGYTF. In DNA, the CDR3 is TGTGCCAGCAGCTTAGGCCGATCGGGTCTGGGTCGTGGCTACACCTTC. Using reference TRBV7-9 and TRBJ1-2 for the parts outside the CDR3, the full variable domain is DTGVSQNPRHKITKRGQNVTFRCDPISEHNRLYWYRQTLGQGPEFLTYFQNEAQLEKSRLLSDRFSAERPKGSFSTLEIQRTEQGDSAMYLCASSLGRSGLGRGYTFGSGTRLTVV.

V usage is TRBV7-6 and J usage is TRBJ2-1; 9 bases fit TRBD2. Germline CDR1 reads SGHVS; CDR2 reads FNYEAQ. V lost 5 bases to trimming and J lost 2 bases; unmatched junction nucleotides: 7. The CDR3 totals 16 residues. Here the CDR3 DNA reads TGTGCCAGCAGCCCGGTCGTAGCGGGGGCCTACAATGAGCAGTTCTTC. Its translation: CASSPVVAGAYNEQFF.

The J gene is TRBJ2-1, the V gene TRBV5-7; D possibly corresponds to TRBD1 (5 bases). TRBV5-7 is classed as an ORF, of uncertain function. The germline V and J ends were trimmed by 0 bases and 4 bases, with 17 bases remaining between them. There are 17 residues in the CDR3. The CDR3 DNA sequence: TGTGCCAGCAGCTTGGGATCATCAGGGTCCCCTTACAATGAGCAGTTCTTC. It yields the protein CASSLGSSGSPYNEQFF.

The rearrangement links TRBV27 to TRBJ2-3; 10 bases align to TRBD1. The CDR3 has 13 residues. Trimming removed 6 bases from V and 5 bases from J; junction bases left unmatched: 2. Germline CDR1 is MNHEY and CDR2 is SMNVEV (reference sequence). CDR3 DNA: TGTGCCAGCAGGACAGGGGGCAGAGATACGCAGTATTTT. Translated, it gives CASRTGGRDTQYF.

This clone was detected ten times or more. V gene TRBV19 combines with J gene TRBJ1-1; 7 bases align to TRBD1. Trimming cost V 5 bases and J 3 bases; bases outside gene matches: 6. CDR3 length: 14 residues. CDR1 and CDR2 from the germline V gene are LNHDA and SQIVND (reference sequence). CDR3 bases: TGTGCCAGTAGTTTTACGGGACAGTACACTGAAGCTTTCTTT. As protein: CASSFTGQYTEAFF.

J is TRBJ1-4 and V is TRBV30; 8 positions match TRBD1. Germline trimming cut 5 bases from V and 8 bases from J; bases unmatched to any gene: 7. The CDR3 runs to 13 residues. The germline V gene encodes CDR1 GTSNPN and CDR2 SVGIG (reference sequence). The CDR3 region is CAWAAGGEEKLFF. CDR3 DNA sequence: TGTGCCTGGGCGGCAGGGGGCGAAGAAAAACTGTTTTTT.

This clone was counted a few times. The genes are TRBV5-1 and TRBJ1-6; TRBD1 matches 9 bases. V trimming: 0 bases; J trimming: 10 bases; junction bases outside the gene matches: 5. The CDR3 covers 15 residues. Germline V gives CDR1 SGHRS, CDR2 YFSETQ. In DNA form, the CDR3 reads TGCGCCAGCAGCTTGGCTACAGGGGGCAGCTCACCCCTCCACTTT. Amino acids: CASSLATGGSSPLHF.

The J gene is TRBJ2-5, the V gene TRBV19, with TRBD1 matching 10 bases. V dropped 4 bases and J dropped 4; count of bases not matched to a gene: 3. The CDR3 length is 14 residues. Germline assignment: CDR1 LNHDA and CDR2 SQIVND (reference sequence). Here the CDR3 DNA reads TGTGCCAGTAGTACCCGGACAGGGGGAGAGACCCAGTACTTC. Protein: CASSTRTGGETQYF.